Listed here is a single T cell receptor (beta chain). Antigen unknown. This record belongs to a study of cytomegalovirus exposure and HLA in healthy donors. V shed 5 bases, J shed 8 bases, and the junction held 9 bases outside the gene matches. The CDR3 has 14 amino acids. Germline CDR1 PRHDT, CDR2 FYEKMQ (reference sequence). The PCR was carried out with 60 Vbeta primers and 13 Jbeta primers. Libraries were prepared by immunoSEQ multiplex PCR; TCRdb keeps only in-frame clonotypes and omits some of them. Among some 140,000 clones listed, around three quarters were seen once. The study's findings and limits: In a later analysis, at a false discovery rate of 0.05, 17,000 or so TCR beta sequences were associated with HLA alleles. Later analysis revealed greater clonal expansion in HLA-associated TCR beta chains than in equally common others.

The sequencing input was PBMCs. The rearrangement joins TRBV13 to TRBJ2-4; TRBD1 agrees at 7 bases. The sequence was collected from a man aged 18 to 30 in good health and CMV-seronegative. Here the CDR3 reads CASSQRTGEHIQYF. CDR3 DNA sequence: TGTGCCAGCAGCCAAAGGACAGGAGAGCACATTCAGTACTTC.